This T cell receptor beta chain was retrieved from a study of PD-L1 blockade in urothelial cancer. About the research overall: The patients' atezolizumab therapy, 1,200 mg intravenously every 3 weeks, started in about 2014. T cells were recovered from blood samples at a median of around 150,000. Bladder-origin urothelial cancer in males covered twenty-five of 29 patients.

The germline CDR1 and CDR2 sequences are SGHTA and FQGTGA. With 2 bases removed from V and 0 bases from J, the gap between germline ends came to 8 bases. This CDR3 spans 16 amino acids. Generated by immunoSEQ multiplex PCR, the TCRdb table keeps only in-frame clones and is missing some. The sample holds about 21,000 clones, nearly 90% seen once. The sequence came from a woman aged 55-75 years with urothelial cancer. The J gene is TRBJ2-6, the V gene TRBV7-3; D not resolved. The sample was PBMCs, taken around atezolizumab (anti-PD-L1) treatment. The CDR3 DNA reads TGTGCCAGCAGCTTACCGCCAGGCTCTGGGGCCAACGTCCTGACTTTC. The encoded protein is CASSLPPGSGANVLTF. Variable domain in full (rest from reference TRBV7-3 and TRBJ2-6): GAGVSQTPSNKVTEKGKYVELRCDPISGHTALYWYRQSLGQGPEFLIYFQGTGAADDSGLPNDRFFAVRPEGSVSTLKIQRTERGDSAVYLCASSLPPGSGANVLTFGAGSRLTVL.